These 23 T cell receptor beta chains share one sample of origin, sequenced in a study of T cells in women clearing cervical HPV infection (dated by TCRdb to 2016 to 2018). Libraries were constructed by the immunoSEQ multiplex PCR assay. What TCRdb holds here is the immuneACCESS table cut down to in-frame rearrangements. Part of the clones is not present; checked against another copy, under half of the missing clones reflect an unresolved V gene, and the others are unexplained. This sample's table contains 44,000 or so clones. Of the sample, 0.8% to 1% is held by the ten largest clones. The sequenced material came from blood buffy coat. The receptors here all came from a woman aged 18 to 75 with a cervical HPV16 infection that either progressed to CIN3+ or cleared (not recorded which).

Note on this clone: The sequenced fragment ends 3 residues before the CDR3 boundary, so the rest is inferred from the germline J gene. This chain links TRBV30 with TRBJ1-6; 7 bases align to TRBD1. Germline V lookup: CDR1 GTSNPN, CDR2 SVGIG (reference sequence). V dropped 5 bases and J dropped 8; count of bases not matched to a gene: 6. This CDR3 contains 13 residues. The CDR3 sequence is CAWERGLDSPLHF. Incomplete CDR3 DNA: TGTGCCTGGGAAAGGGGGCTCGATTCACCC.

A remark on this clone: The read comes to an end 3 residues before the CDR3 does, leaving the germline J gene to fill in the end. The chain carries TRBV5-1 and TRBJ2-7, with 10 bases that match TRBD1. Germline assignment: CDR1 SGHRS and CDR2 YFSETQ. The CDR3 covers 15 residues. V shed 4 bases and J 3 bases; nucleotides not matched to a gene: 7. This CDR3 reads CASSAGTGAFYEQYF. The CDR3 DNA, read in part, is TGCGCCAGCAGCGCCGGGACAGGGGCGTTCTACGAG.

On this clone: The read halts 3 residues ahead of the CDR3 end, with the missing end drawn from the germline J gene. The chain links TRBV20-1 to TRBJ1-6; D is possibly TRBD1 (5 bases). Germline V gene sequence: CDR1 DFQATT, CDR2 SNEGSKA (reference sequence). CDR3 size: 15 residues. The V end was cut by 5 bases, the J end by 3 bases, with 14 bases between. This chain's CDR3 is CSAPSGGNYNSPLHF. The CDR3 DNA, read in part, is TGCAGTGCTCCATCCGGGGGTAACTATAATTCACCC.

In regard to this clone: Read coverage stops 3 residues before the CDR3 terminus; the germline J gene supplies the remainder. V gene TRBV5-4 combines with J gene TRBJ2-7, with 8 bases that match TRBD2. V shed 3 bases and J 3 bases; nucleotides not matched to a gene: 5. Germline lookup yields CDR1 SGHNT and CDR2 YYREEE (reference sequence). This CDR3 contains 14 residues. The CDR3 bases that were read are TGTGCCAGCAGCTCAAACGGGGGGGTCTACGAG. Protein product: CASSSNGGVYE. The complete CDR3 protein is CASSSNGGVYEQYF.

On this clone: The DNA ends 3 residues before the CDR3 does, and the rest of the CDR3 is filled in from the germline J gene. The chain links TRBV5-1 to TRBJ2-5; TRBD1 aligns across 7 bases. CDR1 and CDR2 from the germline V gene are SGHRS and YFSETQ. J lost 5 bases, V lost 2 bases, and 9 bases had no gene match. This CDR3 has 15 amino acids. The CDR3 here is CASSFERGPRETQYF. The CDR3 DNA, read in part, is TGCGCCAGCAGCTTTGAAAGGGGGCCGCGCGAGACC.

Note on this clone: The read terminates 3 residues ahead of where the CDR3 ends, so the germline J gene completes it. The rearrangement links TRBV5-1 to TRBJ1-3, with 7 bases identical to TRBD1. The CDR3 length is 15 residues. V trimming: 3 bases; J trimming: 4 bases; junction bases outside the gene matches: 7. Germline lookup yields CDR1 SGHRS and CDR2 YFSETQ. This CDR3 is CASSSSTGQGNTIYF. The CDR3 bases that were read are TGCGCCAGCAGCTCTTCGACAGGGCAAGGAAACACC.

A word on this clone: The read comes to an end 3 residues before the CDR3 does, leaving the germline J gene to fill in the end. The chain has TRBV28 and TRBJ1-5; 7 bases map to TRBD1. The CDR3 is made up of 15 amino acids. V lost 5 bases and J lost 9; bases outside the gene matches: 13. Germline V gene data show CDR1 as MDHEN and CDR2 as SYDVKM. CDR3 residues: CASSPPQGQPVPQHF. The sequenced part of the CDR3 DNA is TGTGCCAGCAGTCCACCACAGGGGCAACCTGTGCCC. Filled out from reference TRBV28 and TRBJ1-5, the complete variable domain reads DVKVTQSSRYLVKRTGEKVFLECVQDMDHENMFWYRQDPGLGLRLIYFSYDVKMKEKGDIPEGYSVSREKKERFSLILESASTNQTSMYLCASSPPQGQPVPQHFGDGTRLSIL.

Comments on this clone: The sequenced fragment ends 3 residues before the CDR3 boundary, so the rest is inferred from the germline J gene. The V gene is TRBV7-6, the J gene TRBJ1-5, with D possibly matching TRBD1 (5 bases). This CDR3 is built from 13 residues. Germline-derived CDR1 and CDR2 are SGHVS and FNYEAQ. Trimming took 4 bases from V and 5 from J, leaving 9 bases between them. The sequenced part of the CDR3 DNA is TGTGCCAGCAGCTCAGACAGACATCAGCCC. It encodes CASSSDRHQP. The entire CDR3 reads CASSSDRHQPQHF.

With regard to this clone: The read terminates 3 residues before the CDR3 end, so the remaining end is supplied by the germline J gene. This chain uses TRBV2 with TRBJ2-2; 7 bases agree with TRBD2. The CDR3 has 15 residues. The J segment lost 4 bases and the V segment lost 7 bases, leaving 9 bases of the junction unmatched. Germline V lookup: CDR1 SNHLY, CDR2 FYNNEI. The sequenced part of the CDR3 DNA is TGTGCCAGCATTCGGGGGGAGCTGGGCACCGGGGAG. Amino acids: CASIRGELGTGE. The full CDR3 protein reads CASIRGELGTGELFF.

Points on this clone: The CDR3 extends 3 residues past the end of the read, so its final part is completed from the germline J gene. V and J are TRBV19 and TRBJ1-5; 8 bases map to TRBD1. V gave up 5 bases and J gave up 3 bases; unmatched junction bases: 6. The germline gives CDR1 LNHDA, CDR2 SQIVND (reference sequence). This CDR3 spans 15 amino acids. The CDR3 bases that were read are TGTGCCAGTAGTCAGGGGGCGAACGACAATCAGCCC. This sequence encodes CASSQGANDNQP. The whole CDR3 sequence reads CASSQGANDNQPQHF.

A note on this clone: Read data end 3 residues before the CDR3 end; the end is taken from the germline J gene. The V and J genes are TRBV11-2 and TRBJ2-7, with D unresolved. Germline V CDR1 and CDR2: SGHAT, FQNNGV. V was cut by 1 base and J by 6 bases, with 10 bases left in between. The CDR3 is 13 residues long. The CDR3 protein is CASSLGDGLEQYF. The part of the CDR3 DNA that was read is TGTGCCAGCAGCTTAGGAGATGGGCTCGAG.

Details on this clone: The read gets to within 3 residues of the CDR3 end, and the germline J gene fills in the rest. The rearrangement joins TRBV18 to TRBJ1-2, with D possibly TRBD1 on 5 matching bases. The CDR3 is 17 amino acids. Germline V lookup: CDR1 KGHSH, CDR2 LQKENI. The V end lost 0 bases, the J end lost 6 bases, and 20 bases lay between the germline ends. The DNA read from the CDR3 is TGTGCCAGCTCACCACCGTTGGGGCGCGGGGCAAGGGATGGC. Protein product: CASSPPLGRGARDG. The complete CDR3 protein is CASSPPLGRGARDGYTF.

Concerning this clone: The read terminates 3 residues before the CDR3 end, so the remaining end is supplied by the germline J gene. The gene calls are TRBV9 and TRBJ2-2; 9 positions match TRBD1. The V gene end was trimmed by 5 bases and the J gene end by 5 bases; junction bases not matched to a gene: 4. Germline V gene sequence: CDR1 SGDLS, CDR2 YYNGEE. The CDR3 spans 14 residues. The CDR3 sequence is CASRGTGLTGELFF. Partial CDR3 DNA: TGTGCCAGCAGAGGGACAGGGTTGACCGGGGAG.

Notes on this clone: The CDR3 is cut off 3 residues early in the read; its end comes from the germline J gene. The chain is built from TRBV7-7 and TRBJ2-2; D perhaps matches TRBD1 (7 bases). Trimming cost V 1 base and J 6 bases, with 12 bases left between them. Germline CDR1 and CDR2: SSHAT and FNYEAQ (reference sequence). This CDR3 comprises 15 residues. CDR3 bases read: TGTGCCAGCAGCTTAGTTGCAGGGGGGTCCGGGGAG. Its translation: CASSLVAGGSGE. The entire CDR3 protein reads CASSLVAGGSGELFF.

Comments on this clone: The sequenced fragment ends 3 residues before the CDR3 boundary, so the rest is inferred from the germline J gene. The V call is TRBV11-1, the J call TRBJ1-2; 8 bases map to TRBD1. Germline V gene lookup returns CDR1 SGHAT and CDR2 FQDESV (reference sequence). The J segment lost 3 bases and the V segment lost 4 bases, leaving 1 base of the junction unmatched. The CDR3 consists of 13 residues. CDR3: CASSSDRDYGYTF. CDR3 bases read: TGTGCCAGCAGCTCGGACAGGGACTATGGC.

With regard to this clone: The observed sequence ends 3 residues before the CDR3 terminus, with the missing tail filled in from the germline J gene. The chain carries TRBV5-1 and TRBJ1-2; TRBD1 aligns across 9 bases. There are 13 residues in the CDR3. From germline, CDR1 is SGHRS and CDR2 YFSETQ. V lost 4 bases, J lost 7 bases, and 5 bases stayed unmatched. The CDR3 DNA, read in part, is TGCGCCAGCAGCCCCGACAGGGGGGGTGGC. Amino acid sequence: CASSPDRGGG. The whole CDR3 sequence reads CASSPDRGGGYTF.

A note on this clone: The CDR3 end falls 3 residues outside the read, so it is completed with the germline J gene. This chain uses TRBV7-3 with TRBJ1-3; D is possibly TRBD1 (5 bases). The germline V gene encodes CDR1 SGHTA and CDR2 FQGTGA. Trimming took 5 bases from V and 4 from J, leaving 9 bases between them. The CDR3 has 13 residues. Incomplete CDR3 DNA: TGTGCCAGCAGCCCGGGGGTCGGAAACACC. This codes for CASSPGVGNT. The CDR3, in full, reads CASSPGVGNTIYF.

A note on this clone: The read ends 3 residues before the CDR3 terminus; that terminus is restored from the germline J gene. The chain combines TRBV12-3 or TRBV12-4 with TRBJ2-7; D uncertain. V lost 1 base, J lost 4 bases, and 11 bases lay in between. The CDR3 runs to 14 residues. Partial CDR3 DNA: TGTGCCAGCAGTTTAGGCCCCCCCCGGTACGAG. Amino acids: CASSLGPPRYE. The full CDR3 is CASSLGPPRYEQYF.

As concerns this clone: Sequencing ends 3 residues short of the CDR3 end; the germline J gene provides the rest. This chain uses TRBV18 with TRBJ1-2; D ambiguous. Germline loops: CDR1 KGHSH, CDR2 LQKENI. The CDR3 is 18 amino acids. CDR3 DNA, as far as it was read: TGTGCCAGCTCTGTCCGGCGGACTAGCGCCGCTAGCACAGATACC. Protein: CASSVRRTSAASTDT. The full CDR3 is CASSVRRTSAASTDTYTF.

This CDR3 is CASRTGGGGYEQYF. Incomplete CDR3 DNA: TGTGCCAGCAGAACAGGGGGCGGGGGCTACGAG. The J gene is TRBJ2-7, the V gene TRBV2, with 9 bases that match TRBD1. The CDR3 end is not reached by the read, which stops 3 residues before it; the germline J gene fills it in. Per germline, CDR1 SNHLY and CDR2 FYNNEI. With 6 bases clipped from V and 3 bases from J, the junction kept 6 bases outside the gene matches. The CDR3 is 14 amino acids.

As concerns this clone: The sequence runs out 3 residues before the end of the CDR3; the remainder is reconstructed from the germline J gene. V gene TRBV19 combines with J gene TRBJ1-1; D might be TRBD1 (5 bases). Per germline, CDR1 LNHDA and CDR2 SQIVND (reference sequence). There are 13 residues in the CDR3. CDR3 sequence: CASSFTGKIEAFF. The CDR3 DNA, read in part, is TGTGCCAGTAGTTTTACAGGTAAGATAGAA.

Worth noting for this clone: The CDR3 is cut off 3 residues early in the read; its end comes from the germline J gene. The chain carries TRBV2 and TRBJ1-1; 8 nucleotides line up with TRBD1. This CDR3 has 14 amino acids. V lost 6 bases to trimming and J lost 7 bases; unmatched junction nucleotides: 10. Germline CDR1 is SNHLY and CDR2 is FYNNEI. The CDR3 sequence is CASSDLGTGVEAFF. The DNA read from the CDR3 is TGTGCCAGCAGCGACCTCGGGACAGGTGTTGAA.

Remarks on this clone: The CDR3 end falls 3 residues outside the read, so it is completed with the germline J gene. The chain joins TRBV4-1 to TRBJ1-4, with TRBD1 matching over 10 bases. Germline assignment: CDR1 MGHRA and CDR2 YSYEKL. The CDR3 is 14 residues long. The junction had 4 bases not matched to a gene; V was cut back by 4 bases and J by 8 bases. The CDR3 loop reads CASSLWDRGEKLFF. The sequenced part of the CDR3 DNA is TGCGCCAGCAGCCTCTGGGACAGGGGAGAAAAA.